The rows below give T cell receptor beta chains drawn from one sample of a study of T cell responses to AZD1222 COVID-19 vaccine. The repertoire was sequenced with immunoSEQ multiplex PCR; TCRdb's copy has only in-frame clones and lacks some. The sample includes 100,000 or so clones, 85% to 90% of them seen just once. Sequenced here: peripheral blood, sampled 28 days after the second AZD1222 dose. These TCRs come from an adult who received the AZD1222 COVID-19 vaccine. Each CDR3 is given with its conserved first and last residue. D genes are given only for firm matches. Clone size is stated in some rows and not others, as once, few, many or a class when expanded.

once,TRBV27,.,TRBJ2-7,CASSLGTGSYEQYF,TGTGCCAGCAGTTTGGGTACAGGGTCCTACGAGCAGTACTTC
.,TRBV5-1,TRBD1,TRBJ1-2,CASSPRQGDNGYTF,TGCGCCAGCAGCCCCCGACAGGGCGACAATGGCTACACCTTC
.,TRBV7-8,TRBD2,TRBJ2-5,CASSSSGTTMTQYF,TGTGCCAGCAGCTCAAGCGGGACGACGATGACCCAGTACTTC
.,TRBV18,.,TRBJ2-7,CASSPGQGSYEQYF,TGTGCCAGCTCACCAGGGCAGGGAAGCTACGAGCAGTACTTC
.,TRBV7-2,TRBD2,TRBJ2-1,CASSLVSGLAARNEQFF,TGTGCCAGCAGCTTAGTTAGTGGACTAGCGGCACGGAATGAGCAGTTCTTC
.,TRBV10-3,.,TRBJ2-7,CATQGGSGYEQYF,TGTGCCACCCAGGGGGGGAGTGGTTACGAGCAGTACTTC
.,TRBV28,.,TRBJ2-7,CASSSPAGQMQYF,TGTGCCAGCAGTTCCCCCGCGGGACAGATGCAGTACTTC
.,TRBV29-1,TRBD1,TRBJ1-2,CSVEINSPTGVWRGYTF,TGCAGCGTTGAAATAAATTCCCCGACAGGGGTTTGGCGTGGCTACACCTTC
once,TRBV4-3,.,TRBJ1-1,CASSQELNSLRAFF,TGCGCCAGCAGCCAAGAACTGAACAGCCTGAGAGCTTTCTTT
.,TRBV9,TRBD1,TRBJ1-2,CASSVTGKGYTF,TGTGCCAGCAGCGTGACAGGGAAGGGCTACACCTTC
.,TRBV10-3,TRBD2,TRBJ2-7,CAIRGTSYSYEQYF,TGTGCCATCAGGGGGACTAGCTACTCCTACGAGCAGTACTTC
.,TRBV30,.,TRBJ1-2,CAWRDISNYGYTF,TGTGCCTGGAGGGACATCTCTAACTATGGCTACACCTTC
once,TRBV9,.,TRBJ1-2,CASSNQGRGNYGYTF,TGTGCCAGCAGCAATCAGGGGCGGGGTAACTATGGCTACACCTTC
few,TRBV2,TRBD2,TRBJ2-7,CASSSHQRGEQYF,TGTGCCAGCAGTTCGCATCAGCGGGGCGAGCAGTACTTC
.,TRBV28,TRBD1,TRBJ1-2,CASSFPDPRGHGYGYTF,TGTGCCAGCAGTTTCCCAGACCCCAGGGGGCACGGCTATGGCTACACCTTC
.,TRBV23-1,TRBD1,TRBJ2-5,CASGDRVQETQYF,TGCGCCAGCGGGGACAGGGTCCAAGAGACCCAGTACTTC
.,TRBV11-1,.,TRBJ2-7,CASSPSGGDYEQYF,TGTGCCAGCAGCCCTAGTGGTGGGGACTACGAGCAGTACTTC